These 14 T cell receptor beta chains share one sample of origin, sequenced in a study of blood T cells in healthy people across ages. Next came a second PCR, run for about 7 to 12 cycles, which used a sample-barcoded 5' primer along with a J-beta primer mix. One entry per CDR3 protein results from TCRdb running MiXCR on the 5' RACE reads. The table records hundreds of thousands of distinct CDR3 sequences, roughly half of them present only once. The specimen sequenced was blood. Receptor source: a woman over 75 in good health.

V is TRBV27 and J is TRBJ2-5, with unresolved D. Per germline, CDR1 MNHEY and CDR2 SMNVEV (reference sequence). Trimming took 3 bases from V and 3 from J, leaving 11 bases between them. The CDR3 length is 14 residues. The CDR3, as DNA: TGTGCCAGCAGTTTTACTGGGATTAAAGAGACCCAGTACTTC. This gives the protein CASSFTGIKETQYF.

A remark on this clonotype: This may be a read error, as it is one base from a much larger clone. The chain is built from TRBV4-1 and TRBJ2-7; D is ambiguous. V was trimmed by 1 base and J by 4 bases, leaving 11 bases between them. The CDR3 contains 14 residues. The germline V gene has CDR1 MGHRA and CDR2 YSYEKL. CDR3: CASSQGSVGYEQYF. Here the CDR3 DNA reads TGCGCCAGCAGCCAAGGAAGCGTGGGTTACGAGCAGTACTTC.

There are many counts of this clonotype. The V call is TRBV7-2, the J call TRBJ2-1; 14 bases fit TRBD2. Germline V gives CDR1 SGHTA, CDR2 FQGNSA. The V segment lost 5 bases and the J segment 8 bases; nucleotides outside the gene matches: 8. The CDR3 runs 16 residues. CDR3 sequence: CASSIGGLAGAYEQFF. CDR3 DNA sequence: TGTGCCAGCAGCATAGGGGGACTAGCGGGAGCATATGAGCAGTTCTTC.

This chain connects TRBV20-1 to TRBJ2-7; possibly TRBD1 or TRBD2 for D (5 bases each). V was trimmed by 6 bases and J by 2 bases, leaving 8 bases between them. The CDR3 sequence is 11 residues long. CDR1 and CDR2 (germline): DFQATT, SNEGSKA (reference sequence). The CDR3 reads CSATGPYEQYF. CDR3 in DNA: TGCAGTGCGACGGGACCCTACGAGCAGTACTTC.

This chain uses TRBV12-3 or TRBV12-4 with TRBJ1-3; D is unclear. The length of the CDR3 is 16 residues. V was cut by 1 base and J by 2 bases, with 12 bases left in between. The CDR3 coding sequence is TGTGCCAGCAGTTTAGAGACGGCTATAACTGGAAACACCATATATTTT. Translation: CASSLETAITGNTIYF.

This clonotype was detected many times. The chain uses TRBV12-5 and TRBJ2-3, with D maybe TRBD2 (6 bases). CDR1 LGHNT and CDR2 FRNRAP come from the germline V gene. V was clipped by 7 bases and J by 1 base, with 12 bases between them. CDR3 length: 14 residues. In DNA form, the CDR3 reads TGTGCTAGTGCCTTTAGCGGAGGCACAGATACGCAGTATTTT. This translates into CASAFSGGTDTQYF.

The chain is built from TRBV7-2 and TRBJ2-4; D gene ambiguous. The CDR3 is made up of 13 amino acids. Trimming shortened V by 2 bases and J by 6 bases, and 8 bases separated the two germline ends. In germline, CDR1 is SGHTA, CDR2 FQGNSA. The CDR3 DNA reads as TGTGCCAGCAGCTTAAGTCTAGTAAACATTCAGTACTTC. Its translation is CASSLSLVNIQYF.

V gene TRBV14 combines with J gene TRBJ1-5; the D gene is possibly TRBD1 (5 bases). The CDR3 length is 13 residues. Germline CDR1 reads SGHDN; CDR2 reads FVKESK. With 8 bases removed from V and 4 bases from J, the gap between germline ends came to 12 bases. The CDR3 sequence is CASSRAANQPQHF. The CDR3 region has the DNA TGTGCCAGCTCCAGGGCCGCTAATCAGCCCCAGCATTTT.

The chain recombines TRBV7-9 with TRBJ2-7; D remains unclear. This CDR3 region has 15 residues. With 2 bases removed from V and 3 bases from J, the gap between germline ends came to 14 bases. Germline V gives CDR1 SEHNR, CDR2 FQNEAQ (reference sequence). The CDR3 DNA sequence: TGTGCCAGCAGCTTAAGCAGCAGTAAACTCTACGAGCAGTACTTC. It encodes CASSLSSSKLYEQYF.

This clonotype was seen just once. The chain joins TRBV4-1 to TRBJ1-2, with a possible D match to TRBD1 (6 bases). The germline V gene has CDR1 MGHRA and CDR2 YSYEKL. This CDR3 comprises 18 residues. With 4 bases removed from V and 3 bases from J, the gap between germline ends came to 24 bases. This CDR3 reads CASSPKDRQAFKDYGYTF. The DNA for the CDR3 is TGCGCCAGCAGCCCGAAGGACCGACAGGCCTTCAAGGACTATGGCTACACCTTC.

In its sample, this clonotype was seen a few times. V usage is TRBV15 and J usage is TRBJ2-5; a weak D match, TRBD2 (6 bases). Trimming stripped 0 bases from V and 8 bases from J, with 13 bases between. The CDR3 runs 14 residues. The germline V gene has CDR1 LNHNV and CDR2 YYDKDF (reference sequence). In nucleotides, the CDR3 is TGTGCCACCAGCAGAGAGTACGGGAGCGGTACCCAGTACTTC. It codes for CATSREYGSGTQYF.

As to this clonotype: Being one base from a much bigger clone, this may be a read error. The V gene is TRBV29-1, the J gene TRBJ1-1; D call uncertain. Trimming took off 5 bases at V and 4 bases at J, with 5 bases between the two ends. This CDR3 contains 10 residues. Germline V gene lookup returns CDR1 SQVTM and CDR2 ANQGSEA. The CDR3 spells CSVSSTEAFF. In nucleotides, the CDR3 is TGCAGCGTTTCAAGCACTGAAGCTTTCTTT.

Notes on this clonotype: This may be a read error: a much more frequent sequence differs by one nucleotide. The chain has TRBV15 and TRBJ2-7; D unclear. Germline CDR1 LNHNV, CDR2 YYDKDF (reference sequence). Trimming pared 3 bases from V and 2 bases from J, leaving 14 bases between. This CDR3 is 15 amino acids long. The CDR3 protein is CATSRQERNPYEQYF. CDR3 DNA: TGTGCCACCAGCAGGCAGGAAAGGAACCCCTACGAGCAGTACTTC.

Only a few counts were recorded for this clonotype. V usage is TRBV18 and J usage is TRBJ2-2, with D hard to call. There are 15 residues in the CDR3. V was clipped by 8 bases and J by 0 bases, with 13 bases between them. The germline CDR1 and CDR2 sequences are KGHSH and LQKENI. Here the CDR3 reads CASSPRTPNTGELFF. For the CDR3, the DNA is TGTGCCAGCAGCCCTAGGACCCCGAACACCGGGGAGCTGTTTTTT.